A selection of T cell receptor beta chains follows, all from one sample in a study of T cells in Graves' hyperthyroidism and ophthalmopathy. TCRdb reanalysed the multiplex PCR reads using MiXCR and keeps one entry per CDR3 protein. This sample carries more than 550,000 distinct CDR3 sequences, around 20% of them seen once, and the ten largest clones take around 17%. The specimen sequenced was blood. These TCRs come from a woman aged 50 to 65 with Graves' hyperthyroidism that later progressed to Graves' ophthalmopathy. Both conserved end residues are part of each CDR3. Each record gives: J gene, clone size, V gene, D gene, CDR3 protein, CDR3 DNA. A D gene is named only where the DNA matches it firmly. Clone size is shown for a subset of rows, as once, few, many or a class of expanded clone.

TRBJ1-5,NA,TRBV7-9,NA,CASSFANQPQHF,TGTGCCAGCAGCTTCGCGAATCAGCCCCAGCATTTT
TRBJ1-1,many,TRBV3-1,NA,CASSQGGGRDFF,TGTGCCAGCAGCCAAGGAGGAGGGAGGGATTTCTTT
TRBJ1-3,NA,TRBV12-3/TRBV12-4,NA,CASRRTGGNTIYF,TGTGCCAGCAGACGGACGGGAGGAAACACCATATATTTT
TRBJ2-3,few,TRBV27,NA,CASSFLRDTQYF,TGTGCCAGCAGTTTCCTTAGAGATACGCAGTATTTT
TRBJ1-1,few,TRBV28,NA,CASSSHVGQVTEAFF,TGTGCCAGCAGTTCCCACGTGGGGCAGGTCACTGAAGCTTTCTTT
TRBJ2-4,few,TRBV7-9,NA,CASSPAIPRDGAKNIQYF,TGTGCCAGCAGCCCGGCTATACCAAGGGACGGAGCCAAAAACATTCAGTACTTC
TRBJ1-2,few,TRBV6-1,NA,CASRIGPQYGYTF,TGTGCCAGCAGGATCGGACCCCAATATGGCTACACCTTC
TRBJ1-4,NA,TRBV19,TRBD1,CASNTLGTGDRKLFF,TGTGCCAGTAATACCCTCGGGACAGGGGATCGAAAACTGTTTTTT
TRBJ1-5,NA,TRBV5-1,NA,CASSLGVSSSNQPQHF,TGCGCCAGCAGCTTGGGTGTCAGCTCTAGCAATCAGCCCCAGCATTTT
TRBJ1-5,few,TRBV10-2,NA,CASSESAGVQPQHF,TGCGCCAGCAGTGAGTCGGCAGGGGTACAGCCCCAGCATTTT